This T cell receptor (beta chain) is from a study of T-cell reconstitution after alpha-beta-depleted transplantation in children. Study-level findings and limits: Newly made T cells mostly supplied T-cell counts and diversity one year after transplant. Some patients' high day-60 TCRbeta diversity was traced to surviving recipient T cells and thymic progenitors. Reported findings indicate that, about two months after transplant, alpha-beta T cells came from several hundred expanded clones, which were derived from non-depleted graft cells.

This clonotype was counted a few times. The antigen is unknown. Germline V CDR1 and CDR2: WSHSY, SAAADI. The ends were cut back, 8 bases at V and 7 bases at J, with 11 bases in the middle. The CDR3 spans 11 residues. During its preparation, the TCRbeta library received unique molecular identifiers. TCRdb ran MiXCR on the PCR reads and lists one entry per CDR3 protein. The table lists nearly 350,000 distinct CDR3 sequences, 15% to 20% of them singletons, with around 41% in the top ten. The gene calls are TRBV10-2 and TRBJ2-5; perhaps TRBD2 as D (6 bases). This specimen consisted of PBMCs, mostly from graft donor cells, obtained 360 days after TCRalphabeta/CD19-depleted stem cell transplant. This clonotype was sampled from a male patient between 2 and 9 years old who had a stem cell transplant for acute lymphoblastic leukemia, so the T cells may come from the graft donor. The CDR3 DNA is TGCGCCAGCCAGGCGCGGGGGACCCAGTACTTC. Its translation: CASQARGTQYF.